The entry below gives a single T cell receptor (beta chain) sequence along with its context. The junction departs from germline at one end; a sequencing error may be responsible. These data belong to a study of Ad26.COV2.S vaccination and SARS-CoV-2 variants. Looking at the study overall: Intramuscular Ad26.COV2.S doses were given once or twice, 56 days apart.

Stated treatment: some 20 received Ad26.COV2.S at low or high dose, single or two shots; several received placebo; per-sample allocation not given. Day 63 after the first vaccine or placebo injection was the time point for sampling. An 18-55-year-old adult in Boston served as donor. The CDR3 runs 12 residues. CDR1 is MNHEY, CDR2 SVGEGT, per germline. Here immunoSEQ multiplex PCR was the method, and the copy in TCRdb shows in-frame clones only, minus some. Among a few hundred thousand clones listed, 87% were seen once. The receptor's source is a person between 18 and 65 years old who received the Ad26.COV2.S COVID-19 vaccine or a placebo. The rearrangement uses TRBV6-2 or TRBV6-3 and TRBJ1-2; D unresolved. Sequencing used peripheral blood, obtained in a trial of Ad26.COV2.S vaccine versus placebo. The CDR3 coding sequence is TGTGCCAGCAGTTACTCGATGCAGGAAAGTCACTTC. Translation gives CASSYSMQESHF.